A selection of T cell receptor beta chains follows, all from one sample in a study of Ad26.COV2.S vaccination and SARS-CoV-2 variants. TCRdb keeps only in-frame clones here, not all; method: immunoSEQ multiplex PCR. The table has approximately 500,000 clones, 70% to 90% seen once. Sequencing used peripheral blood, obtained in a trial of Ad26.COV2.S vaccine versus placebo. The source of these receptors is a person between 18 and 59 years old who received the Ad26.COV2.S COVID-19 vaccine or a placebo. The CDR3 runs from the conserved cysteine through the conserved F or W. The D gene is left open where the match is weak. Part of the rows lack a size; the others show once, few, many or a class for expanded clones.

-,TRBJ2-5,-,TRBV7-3,CASSPNPKGAQYF,TGTGCCAGCAGCCCAAACCCTAAGGGGGCCCAGTACTTC
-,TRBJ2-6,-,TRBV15,CATSREGRSSGANVLTF,TGTGCCACCAGCAGAGAGGGCCGGAGCTCTGGGGCCAACGTCCTGACTTTC
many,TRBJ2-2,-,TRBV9,CASSVGTDTGELFF,TGTGCCAGCAGCGTAGGGACGGACACCGGGGAGCTGTTTTTT
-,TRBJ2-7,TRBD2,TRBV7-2,CASSSLNTGTSREQYF,TGTGCCAGCAGCTCCCTAAACACCGGGACTAGCAGAGAGCAGTACTTC
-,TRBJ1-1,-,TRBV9,CASSVGWDLVTEAFF,TGTGCCAGCAGCGTAGGATGGGATCTAGTCACTGAAGCTTTCTTT
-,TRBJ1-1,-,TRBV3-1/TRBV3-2,CASSQDPISAEAFF,TGTGCCAGCAGCCAAGACCCGATCAGCGCTGAAGCTTTCTTT
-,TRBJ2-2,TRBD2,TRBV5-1,CASSLRTSGYANTGELFF,TGCGCCAGCAGCTTAAGGACTAGCGGCTACGCGAACACCGGGGAGCTGTTTTTT
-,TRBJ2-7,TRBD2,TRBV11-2,CASSQFLAGALYNF,TGTGCCAGCAGCCAATTCTTAGCGGGAGCCTTATATAACTTC
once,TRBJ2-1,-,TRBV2,CASSEDWDLDYNEQFF,TGTGCCAGCAGTGAAGATTGGGATCTCGACTACAATGAGCAGTTCTTC
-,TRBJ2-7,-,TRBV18,CASSPPPYEQYF,TGTGCCAGCTCACCACCACCCTACGAGCAGTACTTC